These 31 T cell receptor beta chains share one sample of origin, sequenced in a study of TIL therapy for anti-PD-1-resistant metastatic lung cancer. The time point: pre-treatment sample, taken before nivolumab and TIL therapy. The libraries were made with immunoSEQ v3. Sequencing used immunoSEQ multiplex PCR; TCRdb keeps in-frame clones, though not all of them. The data show about 50,000 clones, around 85% seen once. Here the sequenced sample was blood, taken at baseline. These receptors were collected from a person aged 25-79 years with non-small cell lung cancer.

The chain links TRBV6-1 to TRBJ1-5; D is ambiguous. CDR1 is MNHNS, CDR2 SASEGT, per germline. Trimming removed 3 bases at V and 0 bases at J, with 12 bases between. The CDR3 is 16 residues long. The CDR3 bases are TGTGCCAGCAGTGATATTCGGTTTAATAGCAATCAGCCCCAGCATTTT. Protein product: CASSDIRFNSNQPQHF.

In this sample, this clone turned up once. J is TRBJ1-2 and V is TRBV30; a weak D match, TRBD1 (5 bases). V gave up 3 bases and J gave up 4 bases, with 9 bases separating them. The V gene's germline CDR1 is GTSNPN and CDR2 SVGIG (reference sequence). CDR3 length: 12 amino acids. The CDR3 loop is CAWSWGGYGYTF. The CDR3 DNA reads as TGTGCCTGGAGCTGGGGGGGCTATGGCTACACCTTC.

This chain connects TRBV6-4 to TRBJ2-2; TRBD1 matches at 7 bases. Germline-derived CDR1 and CDR2 are MRHNA and SNTAGT. J was trimmed by 4 bases and V by 0 bases; bases with no gene match: 2. CDR3 length: 15 amino acids. Here the CDR3 DNA reads TGTGCCAGCAGTGACTCGGGACAGCTCACCGGGGAGCTGTTTTTT. Amino acids: CASSDSGQLTGELFF.

J is TRBJ1-4 and V is TRBV28; the match to TRBD1 covers 7 bases. The CDR3 has 16 residues. Germline CDR1 and CDR2: MDHEN and SYDVKM. The ends lost 6 bases at V and 8 bases at J; junction bases unmatched: 15. The DNA for the CDR3 is TGTGCCAGCAGATCCACAGGGGCTAGGGACATAGAAAAACTGTTTTTT. It specifies CASRSTGARDIEKLFF.

The chain links TRBV28 to TRBJ2-7; 10 nucleotides align to TRBD1. From germline, CDR1 is MDHEN and CDR2 SYDVKM. The CDR3 extends over 15 amino acids. After removal of 6 bases from V and 3 bases from J, the junction contained 8 bases not matched to a gene. In DNA, the CDR3 is TGTGCCAGCAGCCTTCCGACAGGGGGCCTCTACGAGCAGTACTTC. Translation: CASSLPTGGLYEQYF. Together with reference TRBV28 and TRBJ2-7, the CDR3 gives the full variable domain: DVKVTQSSRYLVKRTGEKVFLECVQDMDHENMFWYRQDPGLGLRLIYFSYDVKMKEKGDIPEGYSVSREKKERFSLILESASTNQTSMYLCASSLPTGGLYEQYFGPGTRLTVT.

The chain links TRBV15 to TRBJ2-5; either TRBD1 or TRBD2 may supply D (5 bases each). The ends were cut back, 1 base at V and 5 bases at J, with 11 bases in the middle. CDR3 length: 14 residues. Germline values: CDR1 LNHNV, CDR2 YYDKDF (reference sequence). The CDR3 coding sequence is TGTGCCACCAGCAGAGGCCCCGAGGGGGAGACCCAGTACTTC. Its protein is CATSRGPEGETQYF.

This rearrangement joins TRBV28 to TRBJ1-5; the D gene is possibly TRBD1 (5 bases). This CDR3 comprises 17 residues. The germline V gene encodes CDR1 MDHEN and CDR2 SYDVKM. V lost 4 bases and J 0 bases, leaving 16 bases between the germline ends. In DNA, the CDR3 is TGTGCCAGCAGTTCCATTGACAGACTTTATAGCAATCAGCCCCAGCATTTT. It specifies CASSSIDRLYSNQPQHF.

The J gene is TRBJ2-7, the V gene TRBV2, with 7 bases matching TRBD1. Germline CDR1 and CDR2: SNHLY and FYNNEI. The CDR3 is made up of 15 amino acids. The J segment lost 0 bases and the V segment lost 2 bases, leaving 4 bases of the junction unmatched. CDR3 bases: TGTGCCAGCAGTGAAAATACAGGGGCCTCCTACGAGCAGTACTTC. Protein product: CASSENTGASYEQYF.

The chain recombines TRBV6-5 with TRBJ2-1, with D maybe TRBD2 (5 bases). The V gene lost 0 bases and the J gene lost 6 bases, with 6 bases spanning the gap. Germline V gene sequence: CDR1 MNHEY, CDR2 SVGAGI. The CDR3 is 13 residues long. This chain's CDR3 is CASSYSTSNEQFF. CDR3 bases: TGTGCCAGCAGTTACTCAACTAGCAATGAGCAGTTCTTC.

The V call is TRBV27, the J call TRBJ1-5; tentatively, D is TRBD1 (6 bases). Trimming removed 2 bases from V and 7 bases from J, with 12 bases in between. The CDR3 covers 14 residues. Germline V gene data show CDR1 as MNHEY and CDR2 as SMNVEV (reference sequence). The CDR3 reads CASSLAQGRQPQHF. DNA for the CDR3: TGTGCCAGCAGTTTAGCTCAGGGGCGGCAGCCCCAGCATTTT.

This chain joins TRBV28 and TRBJ2-7; 8 nucleotides line up with TRBD1. The CDR3 extends over 15 amino acids. V was clipped by 7 bases and J by 5 bases; unmatched bases: 13. The germline gives CDR1 MDHEN, CDR2 SYDVKM. The CDR3 DNA reads as TGTGCCAGCAAGAGTACGTCAGGGGGCTCGGACGAGCAGTACTTC. This sequence encodes CASKSTSGGSDEQYF.

This sequence joins TRBV4-3 and TRBJ1-6, with no clear D. Germline V gene lookup returns CDR1 LGHNA and CDR2 YSLEER. Trimming pared 1 base from V and 7 bases from J, leaving 14 bases between. This CDR3 has 16 residues. The CDR3 reads CASSQVELSWNSPLHF. In DNA form, the CDR3 reads TGCGCCAGCAGCCAAGTCGAGTTGAGCTGGAATTCACCCCTCCACTTT.

The chain has TRBV11-3 and TRBJ2-5; tentatively, D is TRBD2 (5 bases). V shed 1 base and J shed 2 bases, with 11 bases lying between them. Germline V gives CDR1 SGHNT, CDR2 YENEEA. This CDR3 comprises 15 residues. The CDR3 spells CASSLGGAAQETQYF. CDR3 bases: TGTGCCAGCAGCTTAGGAGGAGCGGCGCAAGAGACCCAGTACTTC.

J is TRBJ2-3 and V is TRBV4-3, with 7 bases fitting TRBD2. Germline CDR1 LGHNA, CDR2 YSLEER. This CDR3 has 15 residues. Trimming removed 0 bases from V and 4 bases from J; junction bases left unmatched: 4. CDR3 amino acids: CASSQEAGVADTQYF. CDR3 sequence (DNA): TGCGCCAGCAGCCAAGAGGCGGGAGTGGCAGATACGCAGTATTTT.

This sequence joins TRBV6-1 and TRBJ1-3, with a tentative D call TRBD1 (5 bases). The CDR3 totals 16 residues. Germline V gene lookup returns CDR1 MNHNS and CDR2 SASEGT. Trimming removed 4 bases at V and 0 bases at J, with 13 bases between. The CDR3 reads CASSVTELYSGNTIYF. CDR3 DNA: TGTGCCAGCAGTGTGACAGAACTCTACTCTGGAAACACCATATATTTT.

The chain joins TRBV29-1 to TRBJ2-3; 9 bases agree with TRBD1. CDR3 length equals 15 residues. Germline lookup yields CDR1 SQVTM and CDR2 ANQGSEA. V lost 3 bases to trimming and J lost 4 bases; unmatched junction nucleotides: 8. Here the CDR3 reads CSVDADRGNPDTQYF. For the CDR3, the DNA is TGCAGCGTTGACGCCGACAGGGGGAATCCAGATACGCAGTATTTT.

The chain recombines TRBV2 with TRBJ1-4; D is ambiguous. This CDR3 is 11 amino acids long. With 6 bases removed from V and 7 bases from J, the gap between germline ends came to 6 bases. The germline V gene encodes CDR1 SNHLY and CDR2 FYNNEI. The DNA of the CDR3 is TGTGCCAGCAGGGTCAGTGAAAAACTGTTTTTT. As protein: CASRVSEKLFF.

This chain connects TRBV5-1 to TRBJ2-5; no firm D call. Germline CDR1 is SGHRS and CDR2 is YFSETQ. V lost 0 bases to trimming and J lost 2 bases, with 5 bases between them. This CDR3 has 13 amino acids. The CDR3 nucleotides are TGCGCCAGCAGCTTGGCCGAGCAAGAGACCCAGTACTTC. Protein product: CASSLAEQETQYF.

This clone appeared a single time. V and J are TRBV4-2 and TRBJ2-7, with 7 bases lining up with TRBD2. The germline V gene encodes CDR1 LGHNA and CDR2 YNFKEQ. V lost 0 bases to trimming and J lost 7 bases; unmatched junction nucleotides: 15. This CDR3 has 17 residues. CDR3 nucleotide sequence: TGTGCCAGCAGCCAAGATTTGGCTAGCGGCTTACGCGGGGAGCAGTACTTC. Translation gives CASSQDLASGLRGEQYF.

V is TRBV4-3 and J is TRBJ1-2; D may be TRBD1 (5 bases). V shed 4 bases and J shed 7 bases, with 16 bases lying between them. CDR1 LGHNA and CDR2 YSLEER come from the germline V gene. The CDR3 contains 14 residues. CDR3 DNA: TGCGCCAGCAGCCCCCGGGACGGGGGTTCTGGCTACACCTTC. Translating gives CASSPRDGGSGYTF.

This clone was detected a few times. This sequence joins TRBV6-5 and TRBJ1-6; perhaps TRBD1 as D (5 bases). The germline V gene has CDR1 MNHEY and CDR2 SVGAGI. This CDR3 spans 16 amino acids. Trimming took 4 bases from V and 10 from J, leaving 20 bases between them. In DNA form, the CDR3 reads TGTGCCAGCAGTTTGGGCAGCCCTTTTTCAGGGTCACCCCTCCACTTT. Residues: CASSLGSPFSGSPLHF.

This chain links TRBV27 with TRBJ1-3, with 7 bases that match TRBD1. Per germline, CDR1 MNHEY and CDR2 SMNVEV (reference sequence). CDR3 size: 13 residues. V was pared by 4 bases and J by 5 bases, with 2 bases of the junction left unmatched. The CDR3 reads CASSWGQRNTIYF. Here the CDR3 DNA reads TGTGCCAGCAGTTGGGGACAGCGAAACACCATATATTTT.

The rearrangement links TRBV27 to TRBJ2-5; TRBD2 aligns across 11 bases. Trimming cost V 3 bases and J 5 bases; bases outside gene matches: 5. CDR3 length: 15 amino acids. CDR1 is MNHEY, CDR2 SMNVEV, per germline (reference sequence). The CDR3 bases are TGTGCCAGCAGTTTCACGACTAGCGGGGTCGAGACCCAGTACTTC. Amino acids: CASSFTTSGVETQYF.

The chain couples TRBV29-1 to TRBJ2-1; 10 bases agree with TRBD2. Germline CDR1 is SQVTM and CDR2 is ANQGSEA. Trimming cost V 7 bases and J 0 bases; bases outside gene matches: 3. The CDR3 runs to 14 residues. CDR3 nucleotide sequence: TGCAGCGAAAGCGGGGGGGCCTCCTACAATGAGCAGTTCTTC. Residues: CSESGGASYNEQFF.

This sequence joins TRBV28 and TRBJ2-3; TRBD1 or TRBD2 may be the D gene (5 bases each). Germline V gene lookup returns CDR1 MDHEN and CDR2 SYDVKM. There are 15 residues in the CDR3. With 4 bases removed from V and 2 bases from J, the gap between germline ends came to 13 bases. CDR3 coding DNA: TGTGCCAGCAGTTCGGGACCTCCCTTCACAGATACGCAGTATTTT. It is translated as CASSSGPPFTDTQYF.

The chain employs TRBV28 and TRBJ2-5, with 9 bases identical to TRBD1. The CDR3 totals 17 residues. Trimming cost V 5 bases and J 4 bases; bases outside gene matches: 14. In germline, CDR1 is MDHEN, CDR2 SYDVKM. This CDR3 reads CASSGSQGAPLAETQYF. The CDR3, as DNA: TGTGCCAGCAGTGGATCACAGGGGGCGCCTTTGGCAGAGACCCAGTACTTC.

The CDR3 sequence: CASSHSGTSNEKLFF. The DNA of the CDR3 is TGCGCCAGCAGCCACAGCGGGACATCTAATGAAAAACTGTTTTTT. This chain links TRBV4-3 with TRBJ1-4; D perhaps matches TRBD1 (6 bases). V lost 3 bases, J lost 3 bases, and 11 bases lay in between. CDR1 is LGHNA, CDR2 YSLEER, per germline. The CDR3 consists of 15 residues.

This chain connects TRBV6-5 to TRBJ2-2; 7 bases are a match to TRBD1. Germline V gene sequence: CDR1 MNHEY, CDR2 SVGAGI. V trimming: 6 bases; J trimming: 4 bases; junction bases outside the gene matches: 2. This CDR3 has 13 residues. DNA of the CDR3: TGTGCCAGCAGGGGACAGTTCACCGGGGAGCTGTTTTTT. Translated: CASRGQFTGELFF.

The V call is TRBV19, the J call TRBJ1-1; no reliable D call. CDR3 size: 14 residues. From germline, CDR1 is LNHDA and CDR2 SQIVND (reference sequence). Trimming removed 3 bases at V and 5 bases at J, with 13 bases between. CDR3 sequence reads: CASSMGGKGTEAFF. The CDR3 nucleotides are TGTGCCAGTAGTATGGGCGGGAAAGGGACTGAAGCTTTCTTT.

The chain has TRBV10-3 and TRBJ1-6; 12 bases map to TRBD1. J was trimmed by 7 bases and V by 3 bases; bases with no gene match: 10. CDR3 size: 18 residues. Germline V gives CDR1 ENHRY, CDR2 SYGVKD. The CDR3, as DNA: TGTGCCATCAGTGACGGGACAGGGGGCGAGGTAAAGAATTCACCCCTCCACTTT. Residues: CAISDGTGGEVKNSPLHF.

The V gene is TRBV10-1, the J gene TRBJ2-5, with D possibly matching TRBD2 (6 bases). Germline V gene lookup returns CDR1 WNHNN and CDR2 SYGVQD (reference sequence). The V end was cut by 3 bases, the J end by 5 bases, with 16 bases between. This CDR3 contains 15 residues. CDR3 loop: CASSDRSAGRETQYF. The CDR3 region has the DNA TGCGCCAGCAGTGATAGGAGTGCGGGGCGCGAGACCCAGTACTTC.